This T cell receptor beta chain was captured in a study of human T cells and chemical hapten exposure (dated by TCRdb to 2020 to 2022). Regarding the study in general: For sensitization, 2% DPC in acetone was applied to a roughly 2 cm by roughly 2 cm area of upper inner arm skin. Weekly therapeutic DPC doses were additionally applied to the scalp of patients throughout the roughly 23-week study period. Patch testing was done on the upper back using Finn chambers containing 0.01% DPC, and results were scored after 6 days according to International Contact Dermatitis Research Group standards. Alopecia areata with under or over 50% scalp involvement, alopecia totalis and alopecia universalis were represented in the patient cohort, which was mostly female. Libraries were pooled for sequencing, and per-sample TCR yields varied mainly because of small differences in library volumes within the pool. Peripheral blood TCR repertoire changes were tracked in vivo in alopecia patients during primary and secondary sensitization to the hapten diphenylcyclopropenone (DPC). Patient blood was sampled pre-sensitization (week 0) and at 2, 6 and about 24 weeks after DPC sensitization. Blood for TCR sequencing was provided by twenty-nine alopecia patients at one to four time points (pre-sensitization, 2, 6 and 24 weeks).

The CDR3 sequence holds 13 residues, the cysteine and phenylalanine included. The read is trimmed to its CDR3 DNA, 39 bases read in frame from base 1. CDR1 and CDR2 are drawn from the germline V gene: SGHNT, YENEEA. Between the V and J ends, shortened by 5 bases and 2 bases respectively, the junction contains 9 bases. This clonotype was detected ten times or more. It has no known antigen specificity. The record has no base qualities; no much larger clone is one base away. Receptors were amplified or captured by RACE. Sequenced on a NextSeq 500. During library preparation, unique molecular identifiers were attached to individual cDNA molecules so that TCRs could be counted quantitatively and reproducibly. Each blood RNA sample was used to sequence both TCR alpha and TCR beta chains. The study's processing was this. Samples had a median of roughly 98,000 TCRs, with a range from roughly 20,000 to 690,600. V, J and CDR3 annotation of the TCR reads was carried out using the Decombinator software suite. For PS versus PT1 abundance plots, all samples were subsampled to the same number of TCRs (28,000). Expanded TCRs were defined as absent before sensitization and observed at least eight times at the 2-week time point. TCRdb trimmed public reads at Q25 via fastp, called clones via MiXCR and kept in-frame beta chains. Entries are consolidated by CDR3 protein sequence, retaining the most common genes and DNA. TCRdb assigned the V and J calls; the authors' analysis was not used. The sample contains fewer than 150,000 distinct CDR3 sequences, less than 15% of them found a single time. About 3% of the sample is held by the ten biggest clonotypes.

Results the study describes overall, beyond this receptor: No change with DPC sensitization was found in the number of TCRs above 1 in 1000 frequency, and no evidence of global repertoire structure alterations was found. Alopecia, a presumed autoimmune disease, was present in all patients, so the immune response of the patients might differ from that of healthy individuals. After repeated subsampling, the strength of the expansion versus patch-test correlation and the threshold at which it became significant changed. Patch test score correlated positively with the number of PT1 expanded TCRs, reaching significance at thresholds 8, 16 and 32 but not at 4. Expanded TCRs formed significantly more large CDR3 similarity clusters than pre-sensitization or healthy control sets, consistent with antigen-driven responses.

The time point label of this sample denotes: pre-sensitization, week 0. Reading the label with the study, this specimen's treatment or condition is: therapeutic diphenylcyclopropenone sensitization with weekly scalp DPC. At each patch-test visit, blood was drawn before the patch test was applied. Patients were eligible if aged 18 to 70, diagnosed with alopecia and judged suitable for DPC therapy, and pregnant patients were excluded. Total RNA was extracted from unfractionated whole blood that had been collected in Tempus Blood RNA tubes. Sequenced here: whole blood, sampled in connection with sensitization to the hapten diphenylcyclopropenone (DPC). The chain is assembled from TRBV11-3 and TRBJ1-1; tentative D gene TRBD1, with 5 bases matching. The source of this sequence is a woman in her late teens or twenties with alopecia areata. Some clones in this sample may be carry-over from other donors' samples. CDR3 protein: CASSPGFNTEAFF. The nucleotide sequence reads as follows: TGTGCCAGCAGCCCAGGGTTCAACACTGAAGCTTTCTTT. The entire variable domain, with the stretches around the CDR3 drawn from the reference TRBV11-3 and TRBJ1-1 proteins, is EAGVVQSPRYKIIEKKQPVAFWCNPISGHNTLYWYLQNLGQGPELLIRYENEEAVDDSQLPKDRFSAERLKGVDSTLKIQPAELGDSAVYLCASSPGFNTEAFFGQGTRLTVV.